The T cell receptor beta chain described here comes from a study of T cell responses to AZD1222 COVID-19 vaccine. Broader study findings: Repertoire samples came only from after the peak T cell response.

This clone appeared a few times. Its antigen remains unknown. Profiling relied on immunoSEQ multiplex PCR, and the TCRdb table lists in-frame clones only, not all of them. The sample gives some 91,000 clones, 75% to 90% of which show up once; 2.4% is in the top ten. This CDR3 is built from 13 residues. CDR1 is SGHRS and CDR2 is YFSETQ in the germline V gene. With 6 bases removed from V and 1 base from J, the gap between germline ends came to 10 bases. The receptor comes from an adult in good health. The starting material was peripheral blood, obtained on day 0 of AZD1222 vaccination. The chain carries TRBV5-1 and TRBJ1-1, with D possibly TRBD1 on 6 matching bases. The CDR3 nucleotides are TGCGCCAGCAAGGGGGGCACGAACACTGAAGCTTTCTTT. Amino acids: CASKGGTNTEAFF.